These 28 T cell receptor beta chains were sequenced from one sample in a study of regulatory and conventional T cells in RAG deficiency. The table came from immunoSEQ multiplex PCR; TCRdb's copy has only in-frame clones and leaves some out. This sample has about 46,000 clones; approximately 90% occur once, and the top ten carry 0.51%. Genomic DNA came from blood conventional CD4+ T cells gated CD25-low CD127-high. In addition, the sample was reused for a study of regulatory T cells. That source notes: Amplification used 52 TRBV primers and 13 TRBJ primers.

The sequenced sample was CD4+ effector T cells sorted from blood. All receptors derive from a human donor in good health.

The chain uses TRBV18 and TRBJ1-1; D remains unclear. The CDR3 is made up of 15 amino acids. Deletions cut 1 base from V and 4 bases from J, with 13 bases between. Germline V gene data show CDR1 as KGHSH and CDR2 as LQKENI. CDR3 DNA: TGTGCCAGCTCACCACTGGTCAGCCCGGGCACTGAAGCTTTCTTT. It encodes CASSPLVSPGTEAFF.

CDR3 loop: CASSKPDRYNEQFF. The CDR3 nucleotides read TGTGCCAGCAGTAAACCAGACAGGTACAATGAGCAGTTCTTC. V is TRBV6-5 and J is TRBJ2-1; the D gene is possibly TRBD1 (6 bases). Germline V gives CDR1 MNHEY, CDR2 SVGAGI. The CDR3 runs to 14 residues. V dropped 5 bases and J dropped 4 bases, with 12 bases sitting between them.

The chain joins TRBV15 to TRBJ2-1; the match to TRBD2 covers 12 bases. V lost 0 bases to trimming and J lost 7 bases; unmatched junction nucleotides: 13. Per germline, CDR1 LNHNV and CDR2 YYDKDF (reference sequence). The CDR3 runs 19 residues. CDR3 sequence (DNA): TGTGCCACCAGCAGAGATCCCCGGACTAGCGGGGTTGAGAGAAATGAGCAGTTCTTC. Amino acid sequence: CATSRDPRTSGVERNEQFF.

This sequence joins TRBV4-1 and TRBJ2-1; 9 positions match TRBD2. Per the germline V gene, CDR1 is MGHRA and CDR2 is YSYEKL. The CDR3 is 18 amino acids. V lost 0 bases and J lost 8; bases outside the gene matches: 14. Here the CDR3 DNA reads TGCGCCAGCAGCCAAGACTACCGGAGACTAGCGGTTAGGGATGAGCAGTTCTTC. This gives the protein CASSQDYRRLAVRDEQFF.

CDR3 protein: CASSLARVALQETQYF. In DNA form, the CDR3 reads TGTGCCAGCAGCTTAGCCAGGGTCGCGCTCCAAGAGACCCAGTACTTC. The chain has TRBV11-2 and TRBJ2-5, with a tentative D call TRBD1 (5 bases). V lost 1 base and J lost 1, with 13 bases in between. The CDR3 spans 16 residues. In germline, CDR1 is SGHAT, CDR2 FQNNGV.

The chain carries TRBV6-6 and TRBJ2-7, with 7 positions matching TRBD1. The germline CDR1 and CDR2 sequences are MNHNY and SVGAGI (reference sequence). With 6 bases clipped from V and 2 bases from J, the junction kept 10 bases outside the gene matches. This CDR3 comprises 15 residues. The CDR3 spells CASSPDRDSPYEQYF. In nucleotides, the CDR3 is TGTGCCAGCAGCCCCGACAGGGATTCCCCCTACGAGCAGTACTTC.

The chain has TRBV19 and TRBJ2-7, with D perhaps matching TRBD1 or TRBD2 (5 bases each). Trimming removed 4 bases at V and 2 bases at J, with 12 bases between. The CDR3 length is 14 residues. The germline CDR1 and CDR2 sequences are LNHDA and SQIVND (reference sequence). The CDR3 nucleotides read TGTGCCAGTAGTACCCCCGGGACCACCTACGAGCAGTACTTC. Protein product: CASSTPGTTYEQYF.

The gene calls are TRBV4-1 and TRBJ2-1, with TRBD1 matching over 9 bases. Trimming removed 4 bases from V and 0 bases from J; junction bases left unmatched: 7. CDR1 is MGHRA, CDR2 YSYEKL, per germline. This CDR3 region has 17 residues. The chain's CDR3 is CASSRDPTGGSYNEQFF. The CDR3, as DNA: TGCGCCAGCAGCCGAGACCCGACAGGGGGCTCCTACAATGAGCAGTTCTTC.

This rearrangement joins TRBV4-1 to TRBJ2-6; a possible D gene is TRBD1 (5 bases). Trimming removed 3 bases at V and 0 bases at J, with 9 bases between. CDR3 size: 16 residues. Germline CDR1 is MGHRA and CDR2 is YSYEKL. DNA of the CDR3: TGCGCCAGCAGCCAGACAGATTCCTCTGGGGCCAACGTCCTGACTTTC. Amino acid sequence: CASSQTDSSGANVLTF.

This rearrangement joins TRBV2 to TRBJ2-5, with D possibly matching TRBD2 (5 bases). The germline V gene encodes CDR1 SNHLY and CDR2 FYNNEI. V was cut by 4 bases and J by 1 base, with 7 bases left in between. The length of the CDR3 is 13 residues. The CDR3: CASSVATQETQYF. Written as DNA, the CDR3 is TGTGCCAGCAGTGTAGCGACCCAAGAGACCCAGTACTTC.

This clone is a singleton in its sample. V usage is TRBV2 and J usage is TRBJ2-2; TRBD1 matches at 8 bases. The CDR3 covers 15 residues. Trimming cost V 5 bases and J 4 bases; bases outside gene matches: 6. Germline values: CDR1 SNHLY, CDR2 FYNNEI. The CDR3 nucleotides are TGTGCCAGCAGTTTCCAGGGGGCGGGCACCGGGGAGCTGTTTTTT. This encodes CASSFQGAGTGELFF.

The V gene is TRBV6-1, the J gene TRBJ2-6; TRBD1 might be the D (7 bases). Germline lookup yields CDR1 MNHNS and CDR2 SASEGT. CDR3 length: 14 residues. Trimming pared 10 bases from V and 0 bases from J, leaving 10 bases between. The CDR3 DNA reads as TGTGCCACAGGGGGGATCTCTGGGGCCAACGTCCTGACTTTC. It yields the protein CATGGISGANVLTF.

This chain connects TRBV9 to TRBJ1-2, with D perhaps matching TRBD1 (5 bases). The germline V and J ends were trimmed by 3 bases and 5 bases, with 20 bases remaining between them. The V gene's germline CDR1 is SGDLS and CDR2 YYNGEE. The length of the CDR3 is 16 residues. CDR3 loop: CASSDNKHWGRYGYTF. The DNA of the CDR3 is TGTGCCAGCAGCGATAACAAACACTGGGGGAGATATGGCTACACCTTC. The full variable domain, completed using reference TRBV9 and TRBJ1-2, is DSGVTQTPKHLITATGQRVTLRCSPRSGDLSVYWYQQSLDQGLQFLIQYYNGEERAKGNILERFSAQQFPDLHSELNLSSLELGDSALYFCASSDNKHWGRYGYTFGSGTRLTVV.

The chain combines TRBV12-5 with TRBJ1-5, with 7 bases aligning to TRBD1. The length of the CDR3 is 17 residues. Trimming took 0 bases from V and 4 from J; bases not matched to a gene: 9. Germline CDR1 reads LGHNT; CDR2 reads FRNRAP. The CDR3 DNA sequence: TGTGCTAGTGGTTTGGTACTGGGACAGCGACTTAATCAGCCCCAGCATTTT. Translating it yields CASGLVLGQRLNQPQHF.

J is TRBJ2-1 and V is TRBV18, with D possibly called TRBD1 or TRBD2 (6 bases each). Germline CDR1 and CDR2: KGHSH and LQKENI. The V end was cut by 3 bases, the J end by 0 bases, with 12 bases between. The CDR3 extends over 16 amino acids. CDR3 sequence reads: CASSPPGAGSYNEQFF. The DNA of the CDR3 is TGTGCCAGCTCACCCCCGGGGGCTGGCTCCTACAATGAGCAGTTCTTC.

The CDR3 here is CASGIPPGRVQYF. The CDR3 DNA follows: TGTGCCAGCGGCATCCCACCAGGGAGGGTGCAGTACTTC. The chain uses TRBV7-8 and TRBJ2-7; TRBD2 agrees at 7 bases. V lost 8 bases and J lost 9; bases outside the gene matches: 13. Germline-derived CDR1 and CDR2 are SGHVS and FQNEAQ. There are 13 residues in the CDR3.

A single count supports this clone. The chain is built from TRBV28 and TRBJ1-2, with a weak D call TRBD1 (5 bases). Germline CDR1 reads MDHEN; CDR2 reads SYDVKM. The CDR3 is 14 amino acids. Deletions cut 6 bases from V and 3 bases from J, with 14 bases between. CDR3 DNA: TGTGCCAGCAGGACAGAGAGAGGCCACTATGGCTACACCTTC. This encodes CASRTERGHYGYTF.

The V gene is TRBV19, the J gene TRBJ2-5, with 10 bases matching TRBD2. Germline CDR1 reads LNHDA; CDR2 reads SQIVND (reference sequence). The V segment lost 1 base and the J segment 4 bases; nucleotides outside the gene matches: 9. CDR3 length: 17 residues. CDR3: CASSIGSLAGAAETQYF. The DNA of the CDR3 is TGTGCCAGTAGTATAGGCTCCCTAGCGGGGGCGGCAGAGACCCAGTACTTC.

J is TRBJ1-1 and V is TRBV18, with unresolved D. Germline assignment: CDR1 KGHSH and CDR2 LQKENI. Trimming took off 1 base at V and 1 base at J, with 10 bases between the two ends. The CDR3 is 15 residues long. The CDR3: CASSPRQTENTEAFF. The CDR3 bases are TGTGCCAGCTCACCACGGCAGACGGAGAACACTGAAGCTTTCTTT.

The gene calls are TRBV5-8 and TRBJ2-5; D gene unclear. V shed 7 bases and J shed 1 base, with 14 bases lying between them. This CDR3 comprises 14 residues. CDR1 is SGHTS and CDR2 is YDEGEE in the germline V gene. The CDR3 nucleotides are TGTGCCAGCGGATCTCGGGTCTCCCAAGAGACCCAGTACTTC. Its translation: CASGSRVSQETQYF.

The chain is built from TRBV6-6 and TRBJ1-3; D call uncertain. V dropped 11 bases and J dropped 0 bases, with 11 bases sitting between them. This CDR3 contains 13 residues. CDR1 is MNHNY, CDR2 SVGAGI, per germline (reference sequence). The CDR3 DNA follows: TGTGCCGCTAGGGTTGTCTCTGGAAACACCATATATTTT. It codes for CAARVVSGNTIYF.

The chain carries TRBV18 and TRBJ1-2; TRBD1 matches at 7 bases. The germline V gene encodes CDR1 KGHSH and CDR2 LQKENI. V lost 3 bases to trimming and J lost 2 bases; unmatched junction nucleotides: 0. CDR3 length: 13 amino acids. The CDR3, as DNA: TGTGCCAGCTCACCGGGACAGAACTATGGCTACACCTTC. Protein: CASSPGQNYGYTF.

CDR3 DNA sequence: TGCGCCAGCAGCCAACCCGTCGGCAATCAAGAGACCCAGTACTTC. Translating gives CASSQPVGNQETQYF. The chain combines TRBV4-1 with TRBJ2-5; the D is unclear. The germline V and J ends were trimmed by 2 bases and 2 bases, with 12 bases remaining between them. Looked up from germline, CDR1 is MGHRA and CDR2 is YSYEKL. The CDR3 covers 15 residues.

The CDR3 region has the DNA TGTGCCAGCAGTCCCCTCGGCGGGAGAGCTTTCTTT. As protein: CASSPLGGRAFF. This sequence joins TRBV27 and TRBJ1-1; D remains unclear. Germline V CDR1 and CDR2: MNHEY, SMNVEV (reference sequence). V was cut by 5 bases and J by 10 bases, with 14 bases left in between. This CDR3 is 12 amino acids long.

The chain couples TRBV28 to TRBJ2-2; TRBD2 is a possible D gene (6 bases). This CDR3 is 14 amino acids long. Trimming removed 7 bases at V and 2 bases at J, with 11 bases between. Germline V gene sequence: CDR1 MDHEN, CDR2 SYDVKM. CDR3 loop: CASTGGINTGELFF. The CDR3 bases are TGTGCCAGCACGGGCGGGATAAACACCGGGGAGCTGTTTTTT.

The chain carries TRBV7-5 and TRBJ1-6; the DNA was not compared with TRBD1, the D call given in the table. TRBV7-5 is termed a pseudogene. This CDR3 is built from 14 residues. The chain's CDR3 is CASSLTGPNSPLHF. The CDR3, as DNA: TGTGCCAGCAGCTTAACAGGGCCCAATTCACCCCTCCACTTT.

The V call is TRBV5-1, the J call TRBJ1-6, with TRBD1 identical over 8 bases. V lost 5 bases to trimming and J lost 7 bases; unmatched junction nucleotides: 5. Germline CDR1 reads SGHRS; CDR2 reads YFSETQ. This CDR3 spans 14 amino acids. As DNA, the CDR3 is TGCGCCAGCAGACTAGGGACAGGAAATTCACCCCTCCACTTT. Translated: CASRLGTGNSPLHF.

J is TRBJ2-5 and V is TRBV28; 9 nucleotides line up with TRBD2. After removal of 3 bases from V and 5 bases from J, the junction contained 16 bases not matched to a gene. Germline-derived CDR1 and CDR2 are MDHEN and SYDVKM. This CDR3 has 18 residues. CDR3 sequence (DNA): TGTGCCAGCAGTTTTGTCTATAAGGAGCGGGGGGCTGAGGAGACCCAGTACTTC. Translation: CASSFVYKERGAEETQYF.